Each of the 8 T cell receptor beta chains below was sequenced from the same sample in a study of blood T cell repertoires in COVID-19. Clones were read by immunoSEQ multiplex PCR, and TCRdb kept only the in-frame ones, dropping some. This sample has roughly 250,000 clones, with about nine tenths found just once. Specimen: PBMCs or T cells enriched from blood (not recorded which). These receptors came from a woman in her thirties or forties with acute COVID-19.

The chain carries TRBV19 and TRBJ2-1; D perhaps matches TRBD2 (6 bases). Trimming stripped 2 bases from V and 2 bases from J, with 10 bases between. The CDR3 is 15 amino acids. Germline V lookup: CDR1 LNHDA, CDR2 SQIVND (reference sequence). The chain's CDR3 is CASSIMSSAYNEQFF. The CDR3 nucleotides read TGTGCCAGTAGTATAATGTCTAGCGCCTACAATGAGCAGTTCTTC.

This sequence joins TRBV19 and TRBJ2-7, with 12 positions matching TRBD1. The junction had 7 bases not matched to a gene; V was cut back by 6 bases and J by 4 bases. The CDR3 runs 15 residues. The germline CDR1 and CDR2 sequences are LNHDA and SQIVND (reference sequence). The CDR3 sequence is CASSKGQGATYEQYF. CDR3 DNA: TGTGCCAGTAGCAAGGGACAGGGGGCGACGTACGAGCAGTACTTC.

V and J are TRBV6-4 and TRBJ1-5; D remains unclear. V was trimmed by 3 bases and J by 0 bases, leaving 18 bases between them. This CDR3 spans 18 amino acids. Germline CDR1 reads MRHNA; CDR2 reads SNTAGT. The DNA for the CDR3 is TGTGCCAGCAGTGAAGAGGACCGAGGGTTTTATAGCAATCAGCCCCAGCATTTT. Translated, it gives CASSEEDRGFYSNQPQHF.

The J gene is TRBJ1-1, the V gene TRBV30, with 8 bases matching TRBD1. V gave up 3 bases and J gave up 7 bases; unmatched junction bases: 10. The CDR3 is 14 amino acids. Per the germline V gene, CDR1 is GTSNPN and CDR2 is SVGIG (reference sequence). CDR3 loop: CAWRAPGRGLEAFF. In nucleotides, the CDR3 is TGTGCCTGGAGGGCCCCGGGCAGGGGGCTTGAAGCTTTCTTT.

This chain connects TRBV13 to TRBJ1-1; D may be TRBD1 (5 bases). CDR3 length: 12 amino acids. From germline, CDR1 is PRHDT and CDR2 FYEKMQ (reference sequence). V lost 1 base and J lost 11, with 11 bases in between. The CDR3 DNA reads as TGTGCCAGCAGCTTAGATGGGGCTTTTGCTTTCTTT. Protein product: CASSLDGAFAFF.

V is TRBV28 and J is TRBJ2-2; no firm D call. Trimming removed 10 bases at V and 5 bases at J, with 14 bases between. CDR3 length: 13 amino acids. Germline V lookup: CDR1 MDHEN, CDR2 SYDVKM. The CDR3 DNA reads TGTGCCACCCTCGAGCCTAGTACCGGGGAGCTGTTTTTT. Translating it yields CATLEPSTGELFF. Full variable domain (outside the CDR3, taken from reference TRBV28 and TRBJ2-2): DVKVTQSSRYLVKRTGEKVFLECVQDMDHENMFWYRQDPGLGLRLIYFSYDVKMKEKGDIPEGYSVSREKKERFSLILESASTNQTSMYLCATLEPSTGELFFGEGSRLTVL.

The chain links TRBV10-1 to TRBJ2-2; 8 bases fit TRBD1. V lost 4 bases, J lost 5 bases, and 12 bases stayed unmatched. The length of the CDR3 is 17 residues. Germline V gene lookup returns CDR1 WNHNN and CDR2 SYGVQD (reference sequence). The DNA for the CDR3 is TGCGCCAGCAGTGTTTCTGGGACAGGAGAACCGACCGGGGAGCTGTTTTTT. Translating gives CASSVSGTGEPTGELFF.

The J gene is TRBJ2-1, the V gene TRBV14; TRBD2 matches 7 bases. The germline gives CDR1 SGHDN, CDR2 FVKESK. The CDR3 contains 19 residues. J gave up 0 bases and V 3 bases, and 14 bases lay outside the gene matches. The CDR3 DNA follows: TGTGCCAGCAGCCAGTATGCTCGAAAGCGGGGATCCTCCTACAATGAGCAGTTCTTC. This translates into CASSQYARKRGSSYNEQFF.